Listed below are T cell receptor beta chains from one sample, sequenced in a study of sequential checkpoint blockade in melanoma. TCRdb's copy holds only in-frame clones and misses some; the assay was immunoSEQ multiplex PCR. The repertoire holds approximately 12,000 clones, with approximately 76% as singletons. The sample in question was CD8+ T cells sorted from blood (inferred from file names), obtained from a patient given nivolumab and ipilimumab in sequence. Every receptor here comes from a human patient with melanoma. Some clones in this sample may be carry-over from other donors' samples. Each CDR3 is given without its conserved first and last residue.

TRBV27	TRBJ1-2	ASREDRGVGYGYT
TRBV7-9	TRBJ2-1	ASSSEQGAGSSYNEQF
TRBV7-9	TRBJ2-7	ASSLAGLEYEQY
TRBV7-9	TRBJ1-2	ASSHIRELWTFYGYT
TRBV4-3	TRBJ2-1	ASSQERTRDEQF
TRBV11-2	TRBJ1-5	ASSRELNQPQH
TRBV6-5	TRBJ1-1	ASSYSRVGWAF
TRBV7-9	TRBJ2-5	ASSSPGLAGETQY
TRBV10-3	TRBJ1-5	AISKQGIDQPQH
TRBV6-5	TRBJ1-5	ASSYSSNQPQH
TRBV4-3	TRBJ2-2	ASSQAQNTGELF
TRBV7-6	TRBJ2-6	ASSLTPGGFSGANVLT
TRBV5-1	TRBJ2-7	ASSQPTREQY
TRBV28	TRBJ1-2	ASSPHRANYGYT
TRBV5-8	TRBJ1-2	ASSYPGQTDYGYT